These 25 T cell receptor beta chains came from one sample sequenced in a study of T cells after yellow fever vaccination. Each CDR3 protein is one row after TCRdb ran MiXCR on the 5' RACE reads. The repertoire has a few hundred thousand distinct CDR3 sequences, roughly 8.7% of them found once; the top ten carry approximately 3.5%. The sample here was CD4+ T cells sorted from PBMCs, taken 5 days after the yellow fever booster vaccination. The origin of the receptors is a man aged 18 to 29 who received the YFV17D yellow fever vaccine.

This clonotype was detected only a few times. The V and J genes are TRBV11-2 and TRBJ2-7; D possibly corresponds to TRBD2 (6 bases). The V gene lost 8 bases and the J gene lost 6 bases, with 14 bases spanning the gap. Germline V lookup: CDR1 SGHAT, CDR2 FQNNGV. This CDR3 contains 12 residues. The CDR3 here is CASFRAGGEQYV. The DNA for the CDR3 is TGTGCCAGCTTCCGGGCCGGGGGCGAGCAGTACGTC.

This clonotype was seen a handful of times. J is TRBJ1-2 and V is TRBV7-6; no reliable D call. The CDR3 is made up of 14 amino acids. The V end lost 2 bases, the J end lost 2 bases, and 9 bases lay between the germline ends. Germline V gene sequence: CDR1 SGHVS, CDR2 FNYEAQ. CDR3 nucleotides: TGTGCCAGCAGCTTAACGGTGGGGAACTATGGCTACACCTTC. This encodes CASSLTVGNYGYTF.

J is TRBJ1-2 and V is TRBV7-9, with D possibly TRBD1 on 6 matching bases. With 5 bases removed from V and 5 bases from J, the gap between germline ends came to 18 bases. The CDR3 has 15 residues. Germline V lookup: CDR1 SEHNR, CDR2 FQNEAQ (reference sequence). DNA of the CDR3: TGTGCCAGCAGCAACGGACAGCCCCGGCTTTATGGCTACACCTTC. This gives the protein CASSNGQPRLYGYTF.

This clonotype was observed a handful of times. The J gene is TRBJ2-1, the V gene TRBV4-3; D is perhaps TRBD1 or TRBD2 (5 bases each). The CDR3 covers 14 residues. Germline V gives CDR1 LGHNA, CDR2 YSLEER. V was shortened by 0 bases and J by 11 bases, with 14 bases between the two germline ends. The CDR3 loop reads CASSQDSRGLQQFF. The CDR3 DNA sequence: TGCGCCAGCAGCCAAGATTCGAGGGGCCTACAGCAGTTCTTC.

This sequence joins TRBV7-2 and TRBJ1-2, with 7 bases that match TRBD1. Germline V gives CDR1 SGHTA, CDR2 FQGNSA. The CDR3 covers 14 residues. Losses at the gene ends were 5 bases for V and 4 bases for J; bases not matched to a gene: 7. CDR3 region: CASSPIRDSYGYTF. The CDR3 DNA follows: TGTGCCAGCAGCCCGATCCGGGACAGCTATGGCTACACCTTC.

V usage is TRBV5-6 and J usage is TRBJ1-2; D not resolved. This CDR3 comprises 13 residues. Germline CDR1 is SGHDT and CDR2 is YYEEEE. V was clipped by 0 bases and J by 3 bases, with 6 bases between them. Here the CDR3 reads CASSLGAYYGYTF. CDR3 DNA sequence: TGTGCCAGCAGCTTGGGGGCATACTATGGCTACACCTTC.

The CDR3 protein is CSARWTSGTTSTDTQYF. CDR3 nucleotide sequence: TGCAGTGCTAGATGGACTAGCGGGACAACTAGCACAGATACGCAGTATTTT. The chain uses TRBV20-1 and TRBJ2-3; TRBD2 matches at 12 bases. J lost 0 bases, V lost 2 bases, and 6 bases had no gene match. The germline gives CDR1 DFQATT, CDR2 SNEGSKA (reference sequence). The length of the CDR3 is 17 residues.

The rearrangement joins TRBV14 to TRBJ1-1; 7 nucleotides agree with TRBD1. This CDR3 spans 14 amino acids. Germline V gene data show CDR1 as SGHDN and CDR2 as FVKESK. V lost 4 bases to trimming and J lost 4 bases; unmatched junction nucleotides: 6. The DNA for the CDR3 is TGTGCCAGCAGCCCGAACAGGGGTGGCACTGAAGCTTTCTTT. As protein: CASSPNRGGTEAFF.

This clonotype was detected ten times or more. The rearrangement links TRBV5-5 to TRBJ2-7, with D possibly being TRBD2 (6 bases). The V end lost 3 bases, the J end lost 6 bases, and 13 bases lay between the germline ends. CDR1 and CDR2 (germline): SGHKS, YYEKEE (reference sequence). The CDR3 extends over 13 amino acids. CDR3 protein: CASSSRVGGEQYF. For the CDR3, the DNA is TGTGCCAGCAGCTCCAGGGTCGGGGGCGAGCAGTACTTC.

The CDR3 DNA reads TGCAGTGCTAGAGCCGAGGGCAATCAGCCCCAGCATTTT. Protein: CSARAEGNQPQHF. The rearrangement links TRBV20-1 to TRBJ1-5, with D uncertain. This CDR3 has 13 amino acids. The V end lost 1 base, the J end lost 2 bases, and 6 bases lay between the germline ends. Germline assignment: CDR1 DFQATT and CDR2 SNEGSKA (reference sequence).

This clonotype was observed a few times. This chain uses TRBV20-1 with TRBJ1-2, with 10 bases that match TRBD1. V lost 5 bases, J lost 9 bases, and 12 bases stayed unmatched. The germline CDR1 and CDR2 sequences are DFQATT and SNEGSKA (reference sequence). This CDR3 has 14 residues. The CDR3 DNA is TGCAGTGCTCCGATTGGAGGACAGGGGGGCAGCTACACCTTC. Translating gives CSAPIGGQGGSYTF.

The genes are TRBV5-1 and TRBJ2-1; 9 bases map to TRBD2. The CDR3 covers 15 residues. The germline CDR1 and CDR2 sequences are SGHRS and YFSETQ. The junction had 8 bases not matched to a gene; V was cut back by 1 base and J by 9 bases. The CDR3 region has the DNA TGCGCCAGCAGCTTGCTGGCTAGCGGGGATAGTGAGCAGTTCTTC. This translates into CASSLLASGDSEQFF. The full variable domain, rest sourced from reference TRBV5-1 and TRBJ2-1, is KAGVTQTPRYLIKTRGQQVTLSCSPISGHRSVSWYQQTPGQGLQFLFEYFSETQRNKGNFPGRFSGRQFSNSRSEMNVSTLELGDSALYLCASSLLASGDSEQFFGPGTRLTVL.

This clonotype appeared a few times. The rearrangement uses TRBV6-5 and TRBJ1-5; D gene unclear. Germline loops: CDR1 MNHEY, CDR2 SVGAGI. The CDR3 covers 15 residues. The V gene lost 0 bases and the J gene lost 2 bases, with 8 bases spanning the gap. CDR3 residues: CASSYSTSGNQPQHF. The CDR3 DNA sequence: TGTGCCAGCAGTTACTCGACGTCGGGCAATCAGCCCCAGCATTTT.

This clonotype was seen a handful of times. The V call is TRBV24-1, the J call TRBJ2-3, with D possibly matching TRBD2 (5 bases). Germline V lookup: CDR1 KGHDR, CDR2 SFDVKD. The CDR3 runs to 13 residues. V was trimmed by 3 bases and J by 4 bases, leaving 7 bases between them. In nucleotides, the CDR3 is TGTGCCACCAGTGATGCACTAGCAGATACGCAGTATTTT. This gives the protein CATSDALADTQYF.

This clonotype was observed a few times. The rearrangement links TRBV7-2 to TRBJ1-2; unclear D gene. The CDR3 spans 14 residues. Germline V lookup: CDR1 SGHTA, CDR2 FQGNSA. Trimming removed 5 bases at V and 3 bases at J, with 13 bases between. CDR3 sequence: CASSLPGGYYGYTF. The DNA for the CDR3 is TGTGCCAGCAGCCTCCCCGGCGGGTACTATGGCTACACCTTC.

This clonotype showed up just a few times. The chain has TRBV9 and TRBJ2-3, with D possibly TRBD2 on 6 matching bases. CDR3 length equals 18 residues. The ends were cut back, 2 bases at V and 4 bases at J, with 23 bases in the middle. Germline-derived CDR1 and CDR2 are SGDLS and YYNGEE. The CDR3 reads CASSVGLGGSKRPDTQYF. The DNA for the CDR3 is TGTGCCAGCAGCGTCGGACTCGGAGGGAGCAAACGCCCAGATACGCAGTATTTT. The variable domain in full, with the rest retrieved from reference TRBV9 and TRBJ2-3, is DSGVTQTPKHLITATGQRVTLRCSPRSGDLSVYWYQQSLDQGLQFLIQYYNGEERAKGNILERFSAQQFPDLHSELNLSSLELGDSALYFCASSVGLGGSKRPDTQYFGPGTRLTVL.

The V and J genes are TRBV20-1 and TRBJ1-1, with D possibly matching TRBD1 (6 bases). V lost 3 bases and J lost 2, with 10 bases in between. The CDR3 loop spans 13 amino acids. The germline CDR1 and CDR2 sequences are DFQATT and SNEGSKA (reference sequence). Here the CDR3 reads CSASKDSNTEAFF. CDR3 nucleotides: TGCAGTGCTAGTAAGGACAGCAACACTGAAGCTTTCTTT.

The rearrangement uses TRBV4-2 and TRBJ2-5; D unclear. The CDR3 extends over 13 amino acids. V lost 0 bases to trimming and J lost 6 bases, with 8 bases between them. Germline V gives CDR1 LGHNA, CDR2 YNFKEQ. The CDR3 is CASSQEEGKTQYF. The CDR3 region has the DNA TGTGCCAGCAGCCAAGAGGAAGGCAAGACCCAGTACTTC.

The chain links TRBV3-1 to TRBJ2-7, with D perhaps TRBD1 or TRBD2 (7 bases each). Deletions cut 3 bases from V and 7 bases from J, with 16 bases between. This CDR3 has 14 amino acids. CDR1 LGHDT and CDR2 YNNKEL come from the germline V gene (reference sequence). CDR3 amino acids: CASSQTAGGGEQYV. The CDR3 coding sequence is TGTGCCAGCAGCCAGACGGCAGGGGGAGGGGAGCAGTACGTC.

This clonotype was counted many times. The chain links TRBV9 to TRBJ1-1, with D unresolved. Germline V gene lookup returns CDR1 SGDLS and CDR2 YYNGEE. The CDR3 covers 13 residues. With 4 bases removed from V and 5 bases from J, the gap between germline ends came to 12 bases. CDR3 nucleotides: TGTGCCAGCAGCCTCGCGCACGGGACTGAAGCTTTCTTT. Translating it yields CASSLAHGTEAFF.

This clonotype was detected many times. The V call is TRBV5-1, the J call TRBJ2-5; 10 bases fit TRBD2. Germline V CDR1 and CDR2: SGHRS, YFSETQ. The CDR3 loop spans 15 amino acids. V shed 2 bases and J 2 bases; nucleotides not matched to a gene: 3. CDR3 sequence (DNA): TGCGCCAGCAGCTTATTAGCGGGGGGACAAGAGACCCAGTACTTC. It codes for CASSLLAGGQETQYF.

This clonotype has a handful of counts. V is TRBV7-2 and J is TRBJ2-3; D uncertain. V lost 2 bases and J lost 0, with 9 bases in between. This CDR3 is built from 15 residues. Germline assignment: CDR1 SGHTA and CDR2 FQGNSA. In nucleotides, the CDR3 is TGTGCCAGCAGCTTAATGGAAGCCAGCACAGATACGCAGTATTTT. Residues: CASSLMEASTDTQYF.

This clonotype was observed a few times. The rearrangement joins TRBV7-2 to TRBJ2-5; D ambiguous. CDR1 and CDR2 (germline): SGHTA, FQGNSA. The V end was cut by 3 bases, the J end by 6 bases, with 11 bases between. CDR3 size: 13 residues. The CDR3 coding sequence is TGTGCCAGCAGCTTTAGCTTGTCGCAGACCCAGTACTTC. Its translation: CASSFSLSQTQYF.

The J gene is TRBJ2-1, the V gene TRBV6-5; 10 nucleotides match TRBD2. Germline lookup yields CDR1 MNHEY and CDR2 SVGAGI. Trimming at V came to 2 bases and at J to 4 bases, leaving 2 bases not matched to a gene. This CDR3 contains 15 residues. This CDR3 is CASSYTSGIYNEQFF. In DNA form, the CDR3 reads TGTGCCAGCAGTTACACTAGCGGGATATACAATGAGCAGTTCTTC.

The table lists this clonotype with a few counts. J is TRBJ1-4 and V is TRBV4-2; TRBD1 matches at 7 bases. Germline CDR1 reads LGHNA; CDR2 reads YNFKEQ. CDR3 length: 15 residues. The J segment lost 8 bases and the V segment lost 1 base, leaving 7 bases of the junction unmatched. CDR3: CASSQAPGGREKLFF. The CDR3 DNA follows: TGTGCCAGCAGCCAAGCGCCAGGGGGAAGGGAAAAACTGTTTTTT.